Listed below are T cell receptor beta chains from one sample, sequenced in a study of OX40 agonist ivuxolimab in advanced cancers. Some clones are missing from TCRdb's copy, which holds only in-frame ones; the method was immunoSEQ multiplex PCR. This sample has about 30,000 clones, with about three quarters found just once. This sample comprised CD4+ or CD8+ T cells sorted from blood, obtained in a trial of the OX40 agonist ivuxolimab. Receptors originate from an adult with an advanced solid tumor such as melanoma, head and neck, liver or kidney cancer. Both conserved end residues are part of each CDR3. Fields, in order: D gene, J gene, V gene, clone size, CDR3 protein, CDR3 DNA. D genes are given only for firm matches. Clone size is shown for a subset of rows, as once, few, many or a class of expanded clone.

TRBD1,TRBJ1-3,TRBV2,.,CASSQGANLLGSGNTIYF,TGTGCCAGCAGTCAGGGGGCTAACCTTCTAGGCTCTGGAAACACCATATATTTT
.,TRBJ1-1,TRBV5-1,.,CASSSTTGGIATEAFF,TGCGCCAGCAGCTCTACGACAGGCGGAATAGCCACTGAAGCTTTCTTT
.,TRBJ1-2,TRBV7-9,few,CASSFPNYGYTF,TGTGCCAGCAGCTTCCCTAACTATGGCTACACCTTC
.,TRBJ2-7,TRBV18,.,CASSPPLRGSSYEQYF,TGTGCCAGCTCACCGCCTCTGCGGGGATCGTCCTACGAGCAGTACTTC
.,TRBJ2-2,TRBV10-3,.,CAISERGTVNTGELFF,TGTGCCATCAGTGAGCGAGGAACAGTGAACACCGGGGAGCTGTTTTTT
.,TRBJ2-3,TRBV11-1,.,CASSSRGGGLDTQYF,TGTGCCAGCAGCTCAAGGGGTGGGGGCCTAGATACGCAGTATTTT
TRBD2,TRBJ2-1,TRBV2,.,CASIQRGGEQFF,TGTGCCAGCATCCAGCGGGGGGGAGAGCAGTTCTTC
.,TRBJ2-3,TRBV15,.,CATTLDPSTDTQYF,TGTGCCACAACTCTAGACCCTAGCACAGATACGCAGTATTTT
TRBD1,TRBJ2-2,TRBV6-1,.,CASSVMGQGPGELFF,TGTGCCAGCAGTGTAATGGGACAGGGACCCGGGGAGCTGTTTTTT
.,TRBJ2-3,TRBV4-2,.,CASSHSPGLDTQYF,TGTGCCAGCAGCCATTCCCCAGGGTTAGATACGCAGTATTTT
TRBD1,TRBJ2-1,TRBV11-2,.,CASSWHRTGENEQFF,TGTGCCAGCAGCTGGCACCGGACAGGGGAAAATGAGCAGTTCTTC
.,TRBJ1-1,TRBV9,.,CASSVHQNTEAFF,TGTGCCAGCAGCGTTCATCAGAACACTGAAGCTTTCTTT
.,TRBJ2-7,TRBV5-6,.,CASSTNYEQYF,TGTGCCAGCAGCACGAACTACGAGCAGTACTTC
TRBD1,TRBJ1-3,TRBV6-5,.,CTSSYSWQGAGNTIYF,TGTACCAGCAGTTACTCGTGGCAGGGGGCTGGAAACACCATATATTTT
.,TRBJ2-7,TRBV6-5,.,CASSSGAGHTYEQYF,TGTGCCAGCAGTTCGGGCGCAGGACATACCTACGAGCAGTACTTC
.,TRBJ2-3,TRBV6-1,.,CASSGDPGSTDTQYF,TGTGCCAGCAGTGGGGACCCGGGAAGCACAGATACGCAGTATTTT
.,TRBJ1-1,TRBV11-2,.,CASSLLGQNTEAFF,TGTGCCAGCAGCTTATTGGGACAGAACACTGAAGCTTTCTTT
.,TRBJ2-7,TRBV25-1,once,CASSVLMGGQANEQYF,TGTGCCAGCAGTGTCCTAATGGGGGGTCAGGCGAACGAGCAGTACTTC